What follows is one T cell receptor beta chain and its context. This record comes from a study of control samples from healthy donors and cancer patients. Sequenced by immunoSEQ multiplex PCR; TCRdb stores in-frame clones only, minus some. The sample includes some 150,000 clones, just under 95% of them seen just once. CDR3 length: 14 amino acids. The trim removed 11 bases at V and 5 bases at J, leaving 11 bases unmatched. CDR1 MNHEY and CDR2 SMNVEV come from the germline V gene (reference sequence). The sequenced sample consisted of blood. V and J are TRBV27 and TRBJ2-1, with 8 bases fitting TRBD2. The TCR was taken from a man aged 35 to 55 in good health. CDR3 bases: TGTGCCGCAGCCCGGCGGGGGGCCGACAATGAGCAGTTCTTC. It yields the protein CAAARRGADNEQFF.